The 28 T cell receptor beta chains below all came from one sample that was sequenced in a study of T cells in Graves' hyperthyroidism and ophthalmopathy. Amplified TCR beta CDR3 regions came from RNA transcripts. HTBI primers were the set used in a first-round RT-PCR of the TCR CDR3. Each CDR3 protein gets one entry after TCRdb re-called the multiplex PCR reads with MiXCR. Of some 210,000 distinct CDR3 sequences listed, roughly 17% are singletons. The sample consisted of blood. The receptors shown here come from a man aged 45-65 years with Graves' hyperthyroidism.

This clonotype was detected ten times or more. The rearrangement uses TRBV18 and TRBJ2-7, with D maybe TRBD2 (6 bases). The CDR3 spans 14 residues. Trimming took off 4 bases at V and 2 bases at J, with 12 bases between the two ends. Germline CDR1 is KGHSH and CDR2 is LQKENI. The CDR3, as DNA: TGTGCCAGCTCACGACCGGGACTGCCCTACGAGCAGTACTTC. Translating gives CASSRPGLPYEQYF. The full variable domain, completed using reference TRBV18 and TRBJ2-7, is NAGVMQNPRHLVRRRGQEARLRCSPMKGHSHVYWYRQLPEEGLKFMVYLQKENIIDESGMPKERFSAEFPKEGPSILRIQQVVRGDSAAYFCASSRPGLPYEQYFGPGTRLTVT.

This clonotype was seen a few times. The gene calls are TRBV15 and TRBJ2-1; 7 nucleotides agree with TRBD1. The length of the CDR3 is 15 residues. Germline V gene sequence: CDR1 LNHNV, CDR2 YYDKDF (reference sequence). V was clipped by 5 bases and J by 1 base; unmatched bases: 5. The CDR3 sequence is CATSYQGESYNEQFF. The DNA of the CDR3 is TGTGCCACCAGCTACCAGGGGGAATCCTACAATGAGCAGTTCTTC.

The chain is built from TRBV5-1 and TRBJ2-2; 8 nucleotides line up with TRBD2. With 4 bases clipped from V and 6 bases from J, the junction kept 8 bases outside the gene matches. CDR1 and CDR2 (germline): SGHRS, YFSETQ. This CDR3 comprises 15 residues. This CDR3 reads CASSPAGVGAGELFF. The CDR3 DNA sequence: TGCGCCAGCAGCCCAGCGGGAGTTGGGGCCGGGGAGCTGTTTTTT.

This clonotype was recorded at least ten times. The CDR3 DNA follows: TGTGCCAGCAGCTTAGTAGGTAGCGTCCCCTACGAGCAGTACTTC. Residues: CASSLVGSVPYEQYF. The genes are TRBV13 and TRBJ2-7; TRBD2 is a possible D gene (5 bases). The V end was cut by 1 base, the J end by 2 bases, with 12 bases between. Per germline, CDR1 PRHDT and CDR2 FYEKMQ (reference sequence). The CDR3 length is 15 residues.

This clonotype has ten or more counts. V usage is TRBV7-2 and J usage is TRBJ2-1, with D perhaps TRBD2 (5 bases). Germline assignment: CDR1 SGHTA and CDR2 FQGNSA. This CDR3 comprises 14 residues. The V end lost 3 bases, the J end lost 0 bases, and 6 bases lay between the germline ends. The CDR3 protein is CASSLGSSYNEQFF. The DNA of the CDR3 is TGTGCCAGCAGCTTGGGGAGCTCCTACAATGAGCAGTTCTTC.

This clonotype was recorded a few times. The chain employs TRBV27 and TRBJ2-3, with a possible D match to TRBD2 (9 bases). V was shortened by 9 bases and J by 3 bases, with 28 bases between the two germline ends. The CDR3 length is 18 residues. Germline V gene sequence: CDR1 MNHEY, CDR2 SMNVEV (reference sequence). The CDR3 protein is CARIDRGSAGGETDTQYF. The CDR3 DNA reads as TGTGCCAGAATTGACAGGGGATCAGCGGGAGGAGAGACAGATACGCAGTATTTT.

This clonotype was detected many times. J is TRBJ2-5 and V is TRBV18; 7 positions match TRBD1. CDR1 KGHSH and CDR2 LQKENI come from the germline V gene. The CDR3 length is 14 residues. V shed 5 bases, J shed 5 bases, and the junction held 8 bases outside the gene matches. This CDR3 reads CASSSDRVTETQYF. Here the CDR3 DNA reads TGTGCCAGCTCATCCGACAGGGTAACGGAGACCCAGTACTTC.

This chain links TRBV28 with TRBJ2-3; 7 bases fit TRBD1. Germline CDR1 MDHEN, CDR2 SYDVKM. The trim removed 6 bases at V and 5 bases at J, leaving 14 bases unmatched. The CDR3 covers 16 residues. CDR3 sequence: CASRGPGQIMGDTQYF. Written as DNA, the CDR3 is TGTGCCAGCAGGGGCCCGGGACAGATCATGGGAGATACGCAGTATTTT.

Ten or more counts support this clonotype. CDR3 DNA: TGCAGTGCTAGTTTTGGCACAGGGCTGGGGATGAGGGAGCAGTACTTC. Its protein product is CSASFGTGLGMREQYF. The gene calls are TRBV20-1 and TRBJ2-7, with D possibly being TRBD1 (6 bases). The germline V gene encodes CDR1 DFQATT and CDR2 SNEGSKA (reference sequence). The V and J ends lost 3 bases and 7 bases respectively, with 25 bases between them. CDR3 length: 16 amino acids.

This chain links TRBV24-1 with TRBJ2-1; D assignment may be TRBD1 or TRBD2 (5 bases each). This CDR3 has 16 amino acids. V dropped 4 bases and J dropped 3 bases, with 15 bases sitting between them. Per germline, CDR1 KGHDR and CDR2 SFDVKD. The CDR3 loop is CATSDLGRSGYNEQFF. In DNA form, the CDR3 reads TGTGCCACCAGTGACTTGGGACGGTCGGGCTACAATGAGCAGTTCTTC.

About this clonotype itself: Being one base from a much bigger clone, this may be a read error. The V and J genes are TRBV18 and TRBJ2-1, with D tentatively TRBD2 (6 bases). The germline gives CDR1 KGHSH, CDR2 LQKENI. CDR3 length: 13 residues. CDR3 in amino acids: CASSPGWGGERFF. CDR3 coding DNA: TGTGCCAGCTCACCAGGGTGGGGAGGTGAGCGGTTCTTC.

The rearrangement joins TRBV27 to TRBJ1-6; weak D call: TRBD1 (5 bases). The germline V gene has CDR1 MNHEY and CDR2 SMNVEV (reference sequence). This CDR3 comprises 16 residues. V lost 2 bases and J 8 bases, leaving 16 bases between the germline ends. This CDR3 reads CASSLNYRLTDSPLHF. The CDR3 coding sequence is TGTGCCAGCAGTTTAAACTACAGGCTCACGGATTCACCCCTCCACTTT.

This chain's CDR3 is CSVQDSGDGTGELFF. In nucleotides, the CDR3 is TGCAGCGTCCAGGACAGCGGAGACGGCACCGGGGAGCTGTTTTTT. The V call is TRBV29-1, the J call TRBJ2-2; possible D gene TRBD1, 6 bases. V was shortened by 6 bases and J by 4 bases, with 18 bases between the two germline ends. This CDR3 is built from 15 residues. Germline CDR1 is SQVTM and CDR2 is ANQGSEA.

This chain connects TRBV5-1 to TRBJ1-1; D is unresolved. Germline values: CDR1 SGHRS, CDR2 YFSETQ. Trimming stripped 0 bases from V and 1 base from J, with 10 bases between. The CDR3 is 15 amino acids. The CDR3 coding sequence is TGCGCCAGCAGCTTGGCCCCCAGGAAGAACACTGAAGCTTTCTTT. Amino acids: CASSLAPRKNTEAFF.

This clonotype was counted many times. V usage is TRBV6-1 and J usage is TRBJ2-2; either TRBD1 or TRBD2 may supply D (5 bases each). The germline V and J ends were trimmed by 5 bases and 4 bases, with 17 bases remaining between them. CDR1 and CDR2 (germline): MNHNS, SASEGT. This CDR3 spans 16 amino acids. The CDR3 is CASSLPGPAGTGELFF. CDR3 sequence (DNA): TGTGCCAGCAGTTTACCGGGACCGGCGGGCACCGGGGAGCTGTTTTTT.

This clonotype was detected many times. The chain recombines TRBV7-9 with TRBJ1-1; D unclear. Looked up from germline, CDR1 is SEHNR and CDR2 is FQNEAQ (reference sequence). Between the trimmed V and J ends, which lost 5 bases and 0 bases, there was a span of 10 bases. The CDR3 is made up of 14 amino acids. DNA for the CDR3: TGTGCCAGCAGCCAAATCGACATGAACACTGAAGCTTTCTTT. It yields the protein CASSQIDMNTEAFF. Drawing the rest from reference TRBV7-9 and TRBJ1-1, the complete variable domain is DTGVSQNPRHKITKRGQNVTFRCDPISEHNRLYWYRQTLGQGPEFLTYFQNEAQLEKSRLLSDRFSAERPKGSFSTLEIQRTEQGDSAMYLCASSQIDMNTEAFFGQGTRLTVV.

This clonotype was counted at least ten times. The chain employs TRBV28 and TRBJ1-5; D is ambiguous. CDR1 is MDHEN, CDR2 SYDVKM, per germline. The CDR3 loop spans 14 amino acids. V lost 1 base and J lost 7, with 11 bases in between. CDR3 amino acids: CASSLFRSRQPQHF. The CDR3 DNA is TGTGCCAGCAGTTTATTTCGGAGCAGGCAGCCCCAGCATTTT.

This clonotype has a handful of counts. This chain joins TRBV10-3 and TRBJ2-1; D might be TRBD1 (6 bases). The CDR3 is 14 residues long. The V and J ends lost 6 bases and 8 bases respectively, with 17 bases between them. CDR1 is ENHRY, CDR2 SYGVKD, per germline. The CDR3 region is CAIRGAGFMDEQFF. CDR3 DNA sequence: TGTGCCATCAGGGGGGCAGGGTTTATGGATGAGCAGTTCTTC.

In this sample, this clonotype turned up many times. The rearrangement joins TRBV6-1 to TRBJ2-1; 11 nucleotides align to TRBD2. Trimming took 6 bases from V and 4 from J; bases not matched to a gene: 8. This CDR3 is 16 amino acids long. The germline CDR1 and CDR2 sequences are MNHNS and SASEGT. The CDR3 protein is CASRRLAGTRYNEQFF. The CDR3 DNA follows: TGTGCCAGCAGGAGACTAGCGGGAACCAGGTACAATGAGCAGTTCTTC.

This clonotype was detected ten times or more. The CDR3: CASRQEIRETQYF. The CDR3 region has the DNA TGTGCCAGTAGACAGGAGATCAGAGAGACCCAGTACTTC. The genes are TRBV11-3 and TRBJ2-5; TRBD1 is a possible D gene (6 bases). This CDR3 contains 13 residues. Germline values: CDR1 SGHNT, CDR2 YENEEA. V was shortened by 9 bases and J by 4 bases, with 15 bases between the two germline ends.

Regarding this clonotype: A single base separates this from a much larger clone, so it may be a read error. CDR3 DNA: TGTGCCAGCAGCCCTAGTGGCGCACGGAATGAGCAGTTCTTC. Its protein is CASSPSGARNEQFF. The chain couples TRBV11-2 to TRBJ2-1; no reliable D call. CDR1 SGHAT and CDR2 FQNNGV come from the germline V gene. Trimming took 5 bases from V and 7 from J, leaving 15 bases between them. The CDR3 length is 14 residues.

The chain combines TRBV7-2 with TRBJ2-5; 7 bases agree with TRBD1. Trimming cost V 5 bases and J 4 bases; bases outside gene matches: 7. The CDR3 extends over 14 amino acids. Looked up from germline, CDR1 is SGHTA and CDR2 is FQGNSA. Written as DNA, the CDR3 is TGTGCCAGCAGCGCGGCCAACAGGGGAGAGACCCAGTACTTC. Translation: CASSAANRGETQYF. Full variable domain (outside the CDR3, taken from reference TRBV7-2 and TRBJ2-5): GAGVSQSPSNKVTEKGKDVELRCDPISGHTALYWYRQSLGQGLEFLIYFQGNSAPDKSGLPSDRFSAERTGGSVSTLTIQRTQQEDSAVYLCASSAANRGETQYFGPGTRLLVL.

The chain carries TRBV7-3 and TRBJ2-5; maybe TRBD2 (5 bases). Germline V gene data show CDR1 as SGHTA and CDR2 as FQGTGA. There are 13 residues in the CDR3. With 1 base removed from V and 3 bases from J, the gap between germline ends came to 6 bases. For the CDR3, the DNA is TGTGCCAGCAGCTTAAGGCGGGAAGAGACCCAGTACTTC. Its translation: CASSLRREETQYF.

The chain recombines TRBV6-6 with TRBJ2-3, with D maybe TRBD2 (5 bases). Germline CDR1 MNHNY, CDR2 SVGAGI (reference sequence). This CDR3 has 15 amino acids. V lost 2 bases, J lost 3 bases, and 12 bases lay in between. CDR3 in DNA: TGTGCCAGCAGTTACGGCCCAGGAGGAACAGATACGCAGTATTTT. It specifies CASSYGPGGTDTQYF.

The genes are TRBV4-1 and TRBJ1-5; the D gene is possibly TRBD1 (6 bases). Germline values: CDR1 MGHRA, CDR2 YSYEKL. The length of the CDR3 is 17 residues. Trimming removed 5 bases from V and 0 bases from J, with 17 bases in between. CDR3 sequence (DNA): TGCGCCAGCAGCGCCGGAGGGGGAAGACATAGCAATCAGCCCCAGCATTTT. Amino acids: CASSAGGGRHSNQPQHF.

The V and J genes are TRBV28 and TRBJ2-2, with 14 bases matching TRBD2. Per the germline V gene, CDR1 is MDHEN and CDR2 is SYDVKM. Trimming cost V 2 bases and J 6 bases; bases outside gene matches: 2. The CDR3 is made up of 16 amino acids. CDR3 loop: CASSLQGLAGAGELFF. The CDR3 region has the DNA TGTGCCAGCAGTTTACAGGGACTAGCGGGAGCCGGGGAGCTGTTTTTT.

This clonotype was seen a single time. The chain carries TRBV10-1 and TRBJ2-2, with D maybe TRBD2 (5 bases). V was shortened by 6 bases and J by 1 base, with 9 bases between the two germline ends. This CDR3 spans 14 amino acids. The germline V gene encodes CDR1 WNHNN and CDR2 SYGVQD (reference sequence). This chain's CDR3 is CASRKTMNTGELFF. CDR3 bases: TGCGCCAGCAGGAAGACTATGAACACCGGGGAGCTGTTTTTT.

This clonotype has only a few counts. The rearrangement joins TRBV12-3 or TRBV12-4 to TRBJ1-1, with D unclear. This CDR3 is 12 amino acids long. Trimming pared 8 bases from V and 4 bases from J, leaving 11 bases between. CDR3 loop: CASRPGSTEAFF. CDR3 nucleotide sequence: TGTGCCAGCCGACCAGGAAGCACTGAAGCTTTCTTT.